One TCR beta chain is described in this entry. What it binds is unknown. The data stem from a study of T cell responses to AZD1222 COVID-19 vaccine. General study results and limits: The donor group comprised mostly white British people and more females; the analysis possibly underestimated clonal diversity.

The CDR3 loop spans 12 amino acids. Trimming stripped 1 base from V and 4 bases from J, with 4 bases between. From germline, CDR1 is ENHRY and CDR2 SYGVKD. Data came from immunoSEQ multiplex PCR; TCRdb stores just in-frame clones and leaves some out. The data hold over 100,000 clones, with about 89% observed a single time. The starting material was peripheral blood, obtained on day 0 of AZD1222 vaccination. This receptor was identified in an adult in good health. This chain joins TRBV10-3 and TRBJ2-5; D gene ambiguous. The CDR3 region is CAISEWRETQYF. The CDR3 DNA is TGTGCCATCAGTGAGTGGCGAGAGACCCAGTACTTC.